The T cell receptor beta chain described here comes from a study of technical replicates of blood from a handful of donors. Sequencing used immunoSEQ multiplex PCR; TCRdb keeps in-frame clones, though not all of them. Among 50,000 to 70,000 clones listed, just under 95% were seen once. The V gene's germline CDR1 is SGHAT and CDR2 FQNNGV. Trimming removed 7 bases from V and 8 bases from J, with 15 bases in between. The CDR3 length is 12 residues. The clonotype comes from a human donor in good health. Some clones in this sample may be carry-over from other donors' samples. V gene TRBV11-2 combines with J gene TRBJ2-7; D uncertain. The sequencing input was PBMCs. The CDR3, as DNA: TGTGCCAGCATCCTAGTCGCCGGCAAGCAGTACTTC. Translated: CASILVAGKQYF. Drawing the rest from reference TRBV11-2 and TRBJ2-7, the complete variable domain is EAGVAQSPRYKIIEKRQSVAFWCNPISGHATLYWYQQILGQGPKLLIQFQNNGVVDDSQLPKDRFSAERLKGVDSTLKIQPAKLEDSAVYLCASILVAGKQYFGPGTRLTVT.